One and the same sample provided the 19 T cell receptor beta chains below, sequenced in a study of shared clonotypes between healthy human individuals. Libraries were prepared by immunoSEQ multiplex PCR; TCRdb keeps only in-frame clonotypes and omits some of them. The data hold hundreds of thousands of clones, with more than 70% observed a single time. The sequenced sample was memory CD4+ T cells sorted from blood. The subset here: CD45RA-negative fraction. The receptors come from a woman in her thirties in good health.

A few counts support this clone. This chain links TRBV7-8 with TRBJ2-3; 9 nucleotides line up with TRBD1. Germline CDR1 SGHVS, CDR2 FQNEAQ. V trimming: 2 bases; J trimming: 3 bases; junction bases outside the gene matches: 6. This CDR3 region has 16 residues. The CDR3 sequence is CASSLRDRVGTDTQYF. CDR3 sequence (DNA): TGTGCCAGCAGCTTACGGGACAGGGTGGGGACAGATACGCAGTATTTT.

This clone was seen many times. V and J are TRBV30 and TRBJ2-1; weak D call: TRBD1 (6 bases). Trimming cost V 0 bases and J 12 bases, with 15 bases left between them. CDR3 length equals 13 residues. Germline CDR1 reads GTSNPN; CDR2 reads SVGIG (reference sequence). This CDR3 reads CAWSVQGGLGQFF. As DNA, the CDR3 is TGTGCCTGGAGTGTACAGGGTGGGCTGGGGCAGTTCTTC.

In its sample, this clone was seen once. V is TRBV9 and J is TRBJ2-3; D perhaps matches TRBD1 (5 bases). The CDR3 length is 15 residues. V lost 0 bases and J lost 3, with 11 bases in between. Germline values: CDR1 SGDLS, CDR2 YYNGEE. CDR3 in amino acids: CASSVEYTGTDTQYF. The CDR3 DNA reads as TGTGCCAGCAGCGTAGAATACACAGGAACAGATACGCAGTATTTT. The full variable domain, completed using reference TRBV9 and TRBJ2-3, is DSGVTQTPKHLITATGQRVTLRCSPRSGDLSVYWYQQSLDQGLQFLIQYYNGEERAKGNILERFSAQQFPDLHSELNLSSLELGDSALYFCASSVEYTGTDTQYFGPGTRLTVL.

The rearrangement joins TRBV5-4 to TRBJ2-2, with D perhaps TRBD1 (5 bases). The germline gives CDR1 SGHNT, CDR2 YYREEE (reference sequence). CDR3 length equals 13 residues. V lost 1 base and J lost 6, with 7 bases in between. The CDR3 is CASSLTGAGELFF. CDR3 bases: TGTGCCAGCAGCTTGACAGGCGCCGGGGAGCTGTTTTTT.

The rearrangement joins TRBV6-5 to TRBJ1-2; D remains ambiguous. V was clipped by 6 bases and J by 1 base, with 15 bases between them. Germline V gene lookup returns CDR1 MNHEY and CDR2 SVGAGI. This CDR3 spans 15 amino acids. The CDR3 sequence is CASSADFSFNYGYTF. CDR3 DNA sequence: TGTGCCAGCAGCGCGGATTTTTCATTTAACTATGGCTACACCTTC.

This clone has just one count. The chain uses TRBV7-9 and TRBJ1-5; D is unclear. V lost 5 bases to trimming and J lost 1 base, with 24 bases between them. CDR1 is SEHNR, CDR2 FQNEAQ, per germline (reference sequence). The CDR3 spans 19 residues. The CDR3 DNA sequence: TGTGCCAGCAGCCACATCATTAGTCGACCGGGTATCAGCAATCAGCCCCAGCATTTT. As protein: CASSHIISRPGISNQPQHF.

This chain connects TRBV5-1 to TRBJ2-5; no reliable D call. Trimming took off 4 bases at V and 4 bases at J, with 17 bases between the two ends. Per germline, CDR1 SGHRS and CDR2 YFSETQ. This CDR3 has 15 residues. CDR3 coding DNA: TGCGCCAGCAGCCGTTCTAATGATTGGCTAGAGACCCAGTACTTC. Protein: CASSRSNDWLETQYF.

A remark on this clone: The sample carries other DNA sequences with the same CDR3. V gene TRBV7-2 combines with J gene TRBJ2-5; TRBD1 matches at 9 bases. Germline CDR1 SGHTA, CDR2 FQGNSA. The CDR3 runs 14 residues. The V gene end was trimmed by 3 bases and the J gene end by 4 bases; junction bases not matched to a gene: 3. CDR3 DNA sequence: TGTGCCAGCAGCTTGACAGGGGGGTTAGAGACCCAGTACTTC. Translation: CASSLTGGLETQYF. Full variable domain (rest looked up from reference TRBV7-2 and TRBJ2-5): GAGVSQSPSNKVTEKGKDVELRCDPISGHTALYWYRQSLGQGLEFLIYFQGNSAPDKSGLPSDRFSAERTGGSVSTLTIQRTQQEDSAVYLCASSLTGGLETQYFGPGTRLLVL.

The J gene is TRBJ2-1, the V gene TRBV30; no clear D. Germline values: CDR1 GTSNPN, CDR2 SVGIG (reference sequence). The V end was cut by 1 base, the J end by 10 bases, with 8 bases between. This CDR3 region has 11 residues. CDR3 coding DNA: TGTGCCTGGAGTGGAACAATGGAGCAGTTCTTC. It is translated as CAWSGTMEQFF.

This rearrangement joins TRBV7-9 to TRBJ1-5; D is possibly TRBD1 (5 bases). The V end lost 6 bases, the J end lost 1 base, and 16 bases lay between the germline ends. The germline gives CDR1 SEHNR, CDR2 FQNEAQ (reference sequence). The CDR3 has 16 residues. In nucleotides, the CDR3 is TGTGCCAGCAGTGGGGGAACGGACGGAAGCAATCAGCCCCAGCATTTT. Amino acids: CASSGGTDGSNQPQHF.

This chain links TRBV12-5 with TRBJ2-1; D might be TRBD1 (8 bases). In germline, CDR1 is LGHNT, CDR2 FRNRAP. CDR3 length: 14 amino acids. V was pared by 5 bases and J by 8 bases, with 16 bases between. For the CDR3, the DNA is TGTGCTAGTGGTCACAGGGGGGGGACCGATGAGCAGTTCTTC. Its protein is CASGHRGGTDEQFF.

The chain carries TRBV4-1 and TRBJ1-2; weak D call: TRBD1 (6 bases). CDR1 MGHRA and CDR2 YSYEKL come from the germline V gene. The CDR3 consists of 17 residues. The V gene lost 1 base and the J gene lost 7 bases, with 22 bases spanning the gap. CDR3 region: CASSQVFRTARSSGYTF. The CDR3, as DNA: TGCGCCAGCAGCCAAGTTTTTAGGACAGCACGCTCTAGTGGCTACACCTTC.

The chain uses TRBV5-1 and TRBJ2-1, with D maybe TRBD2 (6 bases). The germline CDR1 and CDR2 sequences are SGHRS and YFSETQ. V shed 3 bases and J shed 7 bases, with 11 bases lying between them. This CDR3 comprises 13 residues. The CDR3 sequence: CASSSGLSNEQFF. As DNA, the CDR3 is TGCGCCAGCAGCTCGGGACTTTCTAATGAGCAGTTCTTC.

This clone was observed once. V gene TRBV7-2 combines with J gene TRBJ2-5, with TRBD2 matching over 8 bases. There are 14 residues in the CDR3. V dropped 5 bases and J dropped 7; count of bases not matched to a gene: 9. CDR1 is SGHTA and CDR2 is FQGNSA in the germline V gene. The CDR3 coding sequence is TGTGCCAGCAGCCCCCCACTAGCGGAAGGGACCCAGTACTTC. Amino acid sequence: CASSPPLAEGTQYF.

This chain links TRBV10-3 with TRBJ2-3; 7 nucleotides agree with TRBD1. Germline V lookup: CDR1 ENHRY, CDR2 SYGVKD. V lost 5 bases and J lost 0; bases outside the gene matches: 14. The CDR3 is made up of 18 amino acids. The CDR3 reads CAISKGGSSLSSTDTQYF. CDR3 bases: TGTGCCATCAGTAAAGGGGGCAGTTCTTTAAGTAGCACAGATACGCAGTATTTT.

This CDR3 reads CASSVVQGGGYTF. DNA of the CDR3: TGTGCCAGCAGTGTAGTACAGGGCGGCGGCTACACCTTC. The chain employs TRBV25-1 and TRBJ1-2; D possibly corresponds to TRBD1 (6 bases). The CDR3 length is 13 residues. V lost 4 bases and J lost 8, with 14 bases in between. Looked up from germline, CDR1 is MGHDK and CDR2 is SYGVNS.

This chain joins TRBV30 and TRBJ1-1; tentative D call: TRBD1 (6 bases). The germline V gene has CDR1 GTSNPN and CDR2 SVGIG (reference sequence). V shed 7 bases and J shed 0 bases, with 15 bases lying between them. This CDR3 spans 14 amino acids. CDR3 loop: CAFDSSGVNTEAFF. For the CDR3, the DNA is TGTGCCTTTGACTCGTCAGGGGTGAACACTGAAGCTTTCTTT.

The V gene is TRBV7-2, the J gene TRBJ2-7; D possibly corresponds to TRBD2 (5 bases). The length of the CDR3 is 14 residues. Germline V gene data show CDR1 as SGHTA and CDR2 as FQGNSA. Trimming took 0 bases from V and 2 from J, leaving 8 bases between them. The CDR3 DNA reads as TGTGCCAGCAGCTTAGCGCCGCGGGCCTACGAGCAGTACTTC. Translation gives CASSLAPRAYEQYF.

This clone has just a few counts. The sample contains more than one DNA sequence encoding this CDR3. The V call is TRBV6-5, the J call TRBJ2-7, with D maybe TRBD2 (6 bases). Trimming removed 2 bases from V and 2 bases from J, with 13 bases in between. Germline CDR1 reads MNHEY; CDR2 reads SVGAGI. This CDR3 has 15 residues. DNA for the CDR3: TGTGCCAGCAGTTACCGTGGGGGGTCCACCTACGAGCAGTACTTC. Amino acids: CASSYRGGSTYEQYF.